By sample share, the clone carrying this TCR beta chain is medium-sized. The antigen remains undetermined. This entry belongs to a study of immune heterogeneity within non-small cell lung tumors. On the study more broadly: The tumor set comprised a few squamous cell carcinomas and 10 non-squamous carcinomas (plus 1 not otherwise specified). General observations from the study: A significant, moderate positive correlation (R about 0.34) linked local T-cell clonality and tumor mutational burden.

Germline lookup yields CDR1 SGHTA and CDR2 FQGNSA. There are 15 residues in the CDR3. V dropped 5 bases and J dropped 0 bases, with 11 bases sitting between them. Genomic DNA from bulk tumor acted as the template, and about 600 ng was loaded per sample. Multiple biopsies spaced far apart were taken from each primary tumor during surgery. Patients had untreated, newly diagnosed non-small cell lung cancer and underwent curative surgery. Amplification of the TCR beta CDR3 was achieved through multiplex PCR with 32 V and 13 J primers. TCRdb re-derived calls from the multiplex PCR reads in MiXCR, one entry per CDR3 protein. Of approximately 14,000 distinct CDR3 sequences in the sample, 25% to 35% were seen once.

The sequenced sample consisted of lung tumor tissue. The chain is built from TRBV7-2 and TRBJ1-3; D is ambiguous. The source of this sequence is a man aged 35 to 55 with non-small cell lung cancer. CDR3 residues: CASSERHRSGNTIYF. CDR3 in DNA: TGTGCCAGCAGCGAAAGACACCGCTCTGGAAACACCATATATTTT.